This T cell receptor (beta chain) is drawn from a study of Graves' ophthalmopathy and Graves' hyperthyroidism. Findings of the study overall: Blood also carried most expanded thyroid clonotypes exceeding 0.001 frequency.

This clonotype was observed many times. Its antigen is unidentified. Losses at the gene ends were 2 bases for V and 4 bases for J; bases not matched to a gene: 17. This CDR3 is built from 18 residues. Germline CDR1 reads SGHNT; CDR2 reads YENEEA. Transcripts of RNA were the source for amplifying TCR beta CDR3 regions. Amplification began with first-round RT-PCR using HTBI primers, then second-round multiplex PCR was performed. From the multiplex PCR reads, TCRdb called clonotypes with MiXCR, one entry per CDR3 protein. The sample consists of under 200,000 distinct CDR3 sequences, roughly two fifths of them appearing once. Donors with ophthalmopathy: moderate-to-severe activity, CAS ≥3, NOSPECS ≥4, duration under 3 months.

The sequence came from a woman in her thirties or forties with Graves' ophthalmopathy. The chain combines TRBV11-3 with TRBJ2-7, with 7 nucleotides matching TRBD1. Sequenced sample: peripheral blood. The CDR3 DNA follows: TGTGCCAGCAGCTTACGGGTCGGGACAGCCCTTTTAAGGTACGAGCAGTACTTC. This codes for CASSLRVGTALLRYEQYF.